This T cell receptor (beta chain) was obtained from a study of shared clonotypes between healthy human individuals. Some clones are missing from TCRdb's copy, which holds only in-frame ones; the method was immunoSEQ multiplex PCR. The repertoire holds some 2,100,000 clones, with around 93% as singletons. Germline lookup yields CDR1 SEHNR and CDR2 FQNEAQ (reference sequence). V lost 2 bases and J 4 bases, leaving 11 bases between the germline ends. The CDR3 sequence is 14 residues long. Naive-designated CD8 cells lacked CD45RO, were positively enriched for CCR7, and omitted terminally differentiated effector memory CD45RA+ cells.

This chain connects TRBV7-9 to TRBJ1-2; D is ambiguous. This TCR was sampled from a man younger than 35 in good health. Some clones in this sample may be carry-over from other donors' samples. Material: naive CD8+ T cells from PBMCs. The CDR3 loop reads CASSLLTDSYGYTF. CDR3 DNA sequence: TGTGCCAGCAGCTTATTGACGGACTCCTATGGCTACACCTTC.